Listed here are 26 T cell receptor beta chains from one sample, sequenced in a study of blood T cell repertoires in COVID-19. Clones were read by immunoSEQ multiplex PCR, and TCRdb kept only the in-frame ones, dropping some. The data contain roughly 100,000 clones, around 92% of them seen just once; the ten biggest clones take up about 3.9%. Specimen: peripheral blood. The receptors here all came from a man between 18 and 35 years old with acute or convalescent COVID-19.

V usage is TRBV18 and J usage is TRBJ1-5; D may be TRBD1 (5 bases). V was clipped by 3 bases and J by 0 bases, with 6 bases between them. The CDR3 has 14 amino acids. Germline lookup yields CDR1 KGHSH and CDR2 LQKENI. CDR3 sequence reads: CASSPTDSNQPQHF. The CDR3, as DNA: TGTGCCAGCTCACCGACAGATAGCAATCAGCCCCAGCATTTT.

This clone was picked up one time. The CDR3 nucleotides are TGTGCCAGCAGCCAAGCGCCGGGGGATGGCTACACCTTC. Its translation is CASSQAPGDGYTF. This chain uses TRBV3-1 (or the pseudogene TRBV3-2) with TRBJ1-2, with D possibly being TRBD1 (5 bases). The CDR3 sequence is 13 residues long. CDR1 is LGHDT and CDR2 is YNNKEL in the germline V gene (reference sequence). V was pared by 1 base and J by 6 bases, with 9 bases between.

This rearrangement joins TRBV27 to TRBJ2-7; weak D call: TRBD2 (7 bases). Germline CDR1 is MNHEY and CDR2 is SMNVEV (reference sequence). The V end lost 3 bases, the J end lost 2 bases, and 11 bases lay between the germline ends. The CDR3 sequence is 14 residues long. This CDR3 is CASSFRGATYEQYF. DNA of the CDR3: TGTGCCAGCAGTTTTCGGGGGGCCACCTACGAGCAGTACTTC.

V usage is TRBV11-2 and J usage is TRBJ2-3, with D possibly being TRBD2 (5 bases). The CDR3 has 15 residues. With 4 bases removed from V and 0 bases from J, the gap between germline ends came to 11 bases. The germline CDR1 and CDR2 sequences are SGHAT and FQNNGV. The CDR3 DNA follows: TGTGCCAGCAGCTGGCTAGGACTTAGCACAGATACGCAGTATTTT. It codes for CASSWLGLSTDTQYF.

This rearrangement joins TRBV19 to TRBJ1-2, with TRBD1 matching 8 bases. Per the germline V gene, CDR1 is LNHDA and CDR2 is SQIVND (reference sequence). The ends lost 3 bases at V and 8 bases at J; junction bases unmatched: 11. The CDR3 length is 15 residues. CDR3 protein: CASSISSWDRSGYTF. CDR3 nucleotide sequence: TGTGCCAGTAGTATCAGCAGCTGGGACAGGAGCGGCTACACCTTC.

The V and J genes are TRBV5-1 and TRBJ2-1; no clear D gene. This CDR3 has 11 residues. Between the trimmed V and J ends, which lost 4 bases and 9 bases, there was a span of 8 bases. Germline-derived CDR1 and CDR2 are SGHRS and YFSETQ. The CDR3 here is CASSDLVEQFF. In nucleotides, the CDR3 is TGCGCCAGCAGCGACCTAGTTGAGCAGTTCTTC. Looking up the rest from reference TRBV5-1 and TRBJ2-1 gives the full variable domain: KAGVTQTPRYLIKTRGQQVTLSCSPISGHRSVSWYQQTPGQGLQFLFEYFSETQRNKGNFPGRFSGRQFSNSRSEMNVSTLELGDSALYLCASSDLVEQFFGPGTRLTVL.

The chain recombines TRBV19 with TRBJ2-2; maybe TRBD1 (6 bases). With 4 bases removed from V and 6 bases from J, the gap between germline ends came to 12 bases. Germline CDR1 reads LNHDA; CDR2 reads SQIVND (reference sequence). This CDR3 comprises 14 residues. CDR3 protein: CASSSVQGSGELFF. The CDR3 nucleotides read TGTGCCAGTAGTAGCGTACAGGGTTCCGGGGAGCTGTTTTTT.

This clone has just one count. V and J are TRBV6-5 and TRBJ1-1; D call uncertain. This CDR3 region has 13 residues. Trimming stripped 6 bases from V and 1 base from J, with 9 bases between. Germline V lookup: CDR1 MNHEY, CDR2 SVGAGI. Written as DNA, the CDR3 is TGTGCCAGCAGCCTACAGACGAACACTGAAGCTTTCTTT. Protein product: CASSLQTNTEAFF.

The chain is built from TRBV6-6 and TRBJ2-5; TRBD1 matches at 11 bases. Germline loops: CDR1 MNHNY, CDR2 SVGAGI (reference sequence). V trimming: 5 bases; J trimming: 1 base; junction bases outside the gene matches: 6. The CDR3 is 16 amino acids. CDR3 in DNA: TGTGCCAGCAGTAACCGGGACAGGGGGTTCCAAGAGACCCAGTACTTC. Its translation: CASSNRDRGFQETQYF.

The chain recombines TRBV7-2 with TRBJ2-1; 12 positions match TRBD2. Germline CDR1 is SGHTA and CDR2 is FQGNSA. This CDR3 contains 17 residues. V lost 3 bases, J lost 6 bases, and 9 bases stayed unmatched. CDR3: CASSLGNLAGGLNEQFF. CDR3 nucleotides: TGTGCCAGCAGCTTGGGTAATCTAGCGGGAGGGCTCAATGAGCAGTTCTTC.

This rearrangement joins TRBV5-4 to TRBJ1-1, with TRBD1 identical over 10 bases. Germline-derived CDR1 and CDR2 are SGHNT and YYREEE (reference sequence). The CDR3 has 17 amino acids. V dropped 3 bases and J dropped 3; count of bases not matched to a gene: 11. DNA for the CDR3: TGTGCCAGCAGCTGGGGGACAGGGGTCGATGGGGACACTGAAGCTTTCTTT. Translated, it gives CASSWGTGVDGDTEAFF.

The chain links TRBV5-5 to TRBJ1-1, with D maybe TRBD1 (5 bases). Germline assignment: CDR1 SGHKS and CDR2 YYEKEE (reference sequence). V lost 2 bases and J 8 bases, leaving 13 bases between the germline ends. The CDR3 runs to 13 residues. The CDR3 reads CASSLQTGDEAFF. In nucleotides, the CDR3 is TGTGCCAGCAGCTTACAAACAGGTGACGAAGCTTTCTTT.

This rearrangement joins TRBV4-1 to TRBJ2-1; D perhaps matches TRBD1 (5 bases). The germline CDR1 and CDR2 sequences are MGHRA and YSYEKL. The CDR3 is made up of 15 amino acids. The ends were cut back, 4 bases at V and 5 bases at J, with 15 bases in the middle. The DNA of the CDR3 is TGCGCCAGCAGCCCGACCGACAGAAATAACAATGAGCAGTTCTTC. Its protein is CASSPTDRNNNEQFF.

The chain carries TRBV5-1 and TRBJ1-2, with 8 bases fitting TRBD1. V lost 4 bases and J lost 3; bases outside the gene matches: 11. The germline V gene encodes CDR1 SGHRS and CDR2 YFSETQ. The CDR3 length is 16 residues. CDR3 region: CASSESLAGGDYGYTF. The CDR3 DNA reads TGCGCCAGCAGCGAATCGCTCGCAGGGGGCGACTATGGCTACACCTTC.

The V and J genes are TRBV5-1 and TRBJ2-2; TRBD1 matches 8 bases. V gave up 4 bases and J gave up 5 bases; unmatched junction bases: 4. This CDR3 has 14 amino acids. The germline gives CDR1 SGHRS, CDR2 YFSETQ. CDR3 DNA: TGCGCCAGCAGCACAGACAGGGGTACCGGGGAGCTGTTTTTT. It translates to CASSTDRGTGELFF.

The chain links TRBV14 to TRBJ1-1, with TRBD1 as a possible D gene (6 bases). The CDR3 runs 17 residues. V was trimmed by 0 bases and J by 0 bases, leaving 14 bases between them. CDR1 is SGHDN and CDR2 is FVKESK in the germline V gene. The DNA of the CDR3 is TGTGCCAGCAGCCAAGATGGACTGGGGGACATGAACACTGAAGCTTTCTTT. It translates to CASSQDGLGDMNTEAFF.

The chain combines TRBV11-2 with TRBJ2-3; 8 bases line up with TRBD2. V shed 4 bases and J 6 bases; nucleotides not matched to a gene: 6. The CDR3 loop spans 14 amino acids. CDR1 SGHAT and CDR2 FQNNGV come from the germline V gene. The CDR3, as DNA: TGTGCCAGCAGCTACGGACTAGCTGGGGATACGCAGTATTTT. This gives the protein CASSYGLAGDTQYF.

The V and J genes are TRBV3-1 (or the pseudogene TRBV3-2) and TRBJ2-7, with a tentative D call TRBD2 (6 bases). The length of the CDR3 is 16 residues. CDR1 is LGHDT, CDR2 YNNKEL, per germline (reference sequence). Trimming removed 0 bases from V and 2 bases from J, with 14 bases in between. The CDR3, as DNA: TGTGCCAGCAGCCAAGATGAGGGAGCGGGTACCTACGAGCAGTACTTC. Amino acid sequence: CASSQDEGAGTYEQYF.

The table lists this clone with a count of one. The rearrangement uses TRBV3-1 (or the pseudogene TRBV3-2) and TRBJ1-2, with 7 bases fitting TRBD1. V gave up 1 base and J gave up 3 bases; unmatched junction bases: 8. This CDR3 is 16 amino acids long. CDR1 and CDR2 (germline): LGHDT, YNNKEL (reference sequence). The CDR3 region has the DNA TGTGCCAGCAGCCAAGGTCGTTACAGGGGAGACTATGGCTACACCTTC. This codes for CASSQGRYRGDYGYTF.

The V and J genes are TRBV3-1 (or the pseudogene TRBV3-2) and TRBJ1-4; D is unclear. CDR3 length: 16 residues. The V gene's germline CDR1 is LGHDT and CDR2 YNNKEL (reference sequence). The V gene lost 6 bases and the J gene lost 2 bases, with 16 bases spanning the gap. CDR3 in amino acids: CASSPMTGVTNEKLFF. The CDR3 DNA reads as TGTGCCAGCAGTCCGATGACGGGAGTGACTAATGAAAAACTGTTTTTT.

The CDR3 DNA is TGTGCCAGCAGCTTAGTAGGAGCGGGCGCGGGAGACTATGGCTACACCTTC. Protein: CASSLVGAGAGDYGYTF. V gene TRBV7-6 combines with J gene TRBJ1-2; no firm D call. The V end was cut by 1 base, the J end by 3 bases, with 18 bases between. The length of the CDR3 is 17 residues. The V gene's germline CDR1 is SGHVS and CDR2 FNYEAQ.

CDR3 amino acids: CASTARDRYGYTF. The CDR3 DNA follows: TGTGCCAGTACCGCCCGGGACAGATATGGCTACACCTTC. This chain joins TRBV19 and TRBJ1-2; 7 positions agree with TRBD1. Germline lookup yields CDR1 LNHDA and CDR2 SQIVND (reference sequence). The CDR3 spans 13 residues. With V trimmed by 7 bases and J by 5 bases, 7 bases remained unmatched.

The V gene is TRBV9, the J gene TRBJ1-1; tentative D call: TRBD1 (6 bases). Germline V lookup: CDR1 SGDLS, CDR2 YYNGEE. V was clipped by 0 bases and J by 5 bases, with 20 bases between them. This CDR3 is built from 17 residues. CDR3 region: CASSVANPWGPGTEAFF. The DNA of the CDR3 is TGTGCCAGCAGCGTAGCTAATCCGTGGGGGCCAGGGACTGAAGCTTTCTTT.

The gene calls are TRBV5-1 and TRBJ1-1; the D gene is possibly TRBD1 (6 bases). Germline values: CDR1 SGHRS, CDR2 YFSETQ. The CDR3 spans 15 residues. V lost 2 bases and J lost 5, with 16 bases in between. CDR3 in amino acids: CASSFGGGGETEAFF. The CDR3 bases are TGCGCCAGCAGCTTCGGAGGCGGGGGCGAAACTGAAGCTTTCTTT.

The rearrangement links TRBV18 to TRBJ2-2; 9 positions match TRBD2. Germline CDR1 is KGHSH and CDR2 is LQKENI. The CDR3 runs to 17 residues. V dropped 2 bases and J dropped 2; count of bases not matched to a gene: 6. CDR3 loop: CASSPFRTSVNTGELFF. CDR3 bases: TGTGCCAGCTCACCATTCCGGACTAGCGTCAACACCGGGGAGCTGTTTTTT.

The chain carries TRBV3-1 (or the pseudogene TRBV3-2) and TRBJ2-3; D perhaps matches TRBD2 (6 bases). Per the germline V gene, CDR1 is LGHDT and CDR2 is YNNKEL (reference sequence). The CDR3 totals 15 residues. V lost 0 bases, J lost 1 base, and 8 bases lay in between. Written as DNA, the CDR3 is TGTGCCAGCAGCCAAGATTGGGGGGGCACAGATACGCAGTATTTT. It specifies CASSQDWGGTDTQYF.